This T cell receptor (beta chain) stems from a study of tumor and adjacent non-tumor tissue in lung cancer. Study at large: Samples averaged about 4.3 million productive TCRbeta reads each.

Comments on this clonotype: Antigen unknown. An end of the junction differs from the germline gene, which may be a read error.

Whole-study results and caveats: Tumor tissue had significantly higher TCR diversity than normal lung.

The library came from three nested PCR rounds adapted from ARM-PCR protocols. Via MiXCR, TCRdb re-called the multiplex PCR reads, giving one row per CDR3 protein. This sample yields about 75,000 distinct CDR3 sequences, of which roughly 80% are seen a single time; about 12% belongs to the top ten. The germline CDR1 and CDR2 sequences are SQVTM and ANQGSEA. The CDR3 sequence is 12 residues long. RNA was extracted from bulk tissue without any cell sorting. The material sequenced was lung tumor tissue. The origin of this receptor is a woman aged 45-60 years with non-small cell lung cancer. V is TRBV29-1 and J is TRBJ2-5; 7 nucleotides match TRBD1. The CDR3 loop reads CGAPTGRETHYF. The CDR3 DNA follows: TGCGGCGCTCCGACAGGGCGAGAAACCCATTACTTC.